This paragraph reports one T cell receptor (beta chain). Its target is not known. CDR3 length equals 15 residues. The V gene's germline CDR1 is MNHNS and CDR2 SASEGT. The germline V and J ends were trimmed by 3 bases and 0 bases, with 9 bases remaining between them. The sample comes from a study of cytomegalovirus exposure and HLA in healthy donors. About the study: Ancestry clustering placed more than 80% of around 400 genotyped donors in the Caucasian-associated cluster. Broader study findings: Some V segments could not be told apart, so they were left out, TRBV6-2 and TRBV6-3 among them. Cytomegalovirus status, reportedly, was diagnosed with high specificity and sensitivity by the classifier. Later on, an analysis tied approximately 15,000 TCR beta sequences to HLA alleles at 0.05 false discovery rate.

The PCR used 60 Vbeta and 13 Jbeta primers. Here immunoSEQ multiplex PCR was the method, and the copy in TCRdb shows in-frame clones only, minus some. The profile shows fewer than 100,000 clones, roughly 79% of them singletons. Sequencing was done on a sample of PBMCs. The source of this sequence is a female donor in good health and CMV-seronegative. The chain is built from TRBV6-1 and TRBJ2-4; D is undetermined. CDR3: CASSDPPRAKNIQYF. The CDR3 DNA sequence: TGTGCCAGCAGTGACCCCCCCCGAGCCAAAAACATTCAGTACTTC.